A single sample is the source of the 8 T cell receptor beta chains below, sequenced in a study of CD8+ T cells in alopecia areata. Treatment: oral pan-JAK inhibitor, 5-10 mg twice daily. Extraction and reverse transcription of RNA yielded cDNA as the sequencing template. The table came from immunoSEQ multiplex PCR; TCRdb's copy has only in-frame clones and leaves some out. The repertoire consists of 110,000 or so clones, with less than 75% occurring once and the leading ten covering just under 30%. Sequenced material: CD8+ T cells sorted from blood, taken at week 4, from a patient treated with tofacitinib. All receptors derive from a human donor with alopecia areata.

The chain recombines TRBV7-2 with TRBJ2-6, with 7 bases identical to TRBD1. The germline gives CDR1 SGHTA, CDR2 FQGNSA. The trim removed 5 bases at V and 1 base at J, leaving 5 bases unmatched. The CDR3 is 16 amino acids. DNA of the CDR3: TGTGCCAGCAGCCTCGACAGGGCTTCTGGGGCCAACGTCCTGACTTTC. Translated: CASSLDRASGANVLTF.

The chain joins TRBV30 to TRBJ1-2; D uncertain. V lost 2 bases and J 4 bases, leaving 8 bases between the germline ends. Per the germline V gene, CDR1 is GTSNPN and CDR2 is SVGIG (reference sequence). CDR3 length: 12 amino acids. The CDR3 region is CAWSLGSYGYTF. The CDR3 region has the DNA TGTGCCTGGAGTCTGGGTAGCTATGGCTACACCTTC.

The V gene is TRBV7-8, the J gene TRBJ2-6; D gene ambiguous. CDR3 length: 13 residues. V lost 8 bases and J lost 0, with 5 bases in between. The V gene's germline CDR1 is SGHVS and CDR2 FQNEAQ. This chain's CDR3 is CASRGSGANVLTF. The CDR3 DNA reads as TGTGCCAGCCGAGGCTCTGGGGCCAACGTCCTGACTTTC.

The rearrangement uses TRBV5-6 and TRBJ2-6, with D perhaps TRBD2 (6 bases). The germline V gene encodes CDR1 SGHDT and CDR2 YYEEEE. This CDR3 has 15 amino acids. V lost 2 bases to trimming and J lost 2 bases, with 8 bases between them. For the CDR3, the DNA is TGTGCCAGCAGCTTCTGGGGGGCTGGGGCCAACGTCCTGACTTTC. It encodes CASSFWGAGANVLTF. The full variable domain, in which reference TRBV5-6 and TRBJ2-6 provide the parts outside the CDR3, is DAGVTQSPTHLIKTRGQQVTLRCSPKSGHDTVSWYQQALGQGPQFIFQYYEEEERQRGNFPDRFSGHQFPNYSSELNVNALLLGDSALYLCASSFWGAGANVLTFGAGSRLTVL.

The chain has TRBV30 and TRBJ2-7, with unresolved D. CDR1 GTSNPN and CDR2 SVGIG come from the germline V gene (reference sequence). This CDR3 has 13 residues. Trimming cost V 7 bases and J 0 bases, with 13 bases left between them. As DNA, the CDR3 is TGTGCCTTTAAGGACGGCCCCTCCTACGAGCAGTACTTC. Protein product: CAFKDGPSYEQYF.

This clone has a handful of counts. The V and J genes are TRBV11-2 and TRBJ2-1, with 8 bases fitting TRBD2. The CDR3 has 14 amino acids. Germline assignment: CDR1 SGHAT and CDR2 FQNNGV. Trimming cost V 5 bases and J 9 bases; bases outside gene matches: 9. The CDR3 DNA is TGTGCCAGCAGCGGGACTAGATCCCCGATTGAGCAGTTCTTC. Amino acids: CASSGTRSPIEQFF. Together with reference TRBV11-2 and TRBJ2-1, the CDR3 gives the full variable domain: EAGVAQSPRYKIIEKRQSVAFWCNPISGHATLYWYQQILGQGPKLLIQFQNNGVVDDSQLPKDRFSAERLKGVDSTLKIQPAKLEDSAVYLCASSGTRSPIEQFFGPGTRLTVL.

The rearrangement links TRBV30 to TRBJ2-1, with a weak D call TRBD2 (5 bases). CDR1 and CDR2 (germline): GTSNPN, SVGIG (reference sequence). The CDR3 is 14 amino acids. The V end lost 1 base, the J end lost 8 bases, and 15 bases lay between the germline ends. This CDR3 is CAWSATSGVDEQFF. CDR3 coding DNA: TGTGCCTGGAGTGCCACATCCGGGGTCGATGAGCAGTTCTTC. The full variable domain, with the rest looked up from reference TRBV30 and TRBJ2-1, is SQTIHQWPATLVQPVGSPLSLECTVEGTSNPNLYWYRQAAGRGLQLLFYSVGIGQISSEVPQNLSASRPQDRQFILSSKKLLLSDSGFYLCAWSATSGVDEQFFGPGTRLTVL.

This clone was seen a handful of times. The chain has TRBV7-9 and TRBJ2-5; 7 nucleotides align to TRBD2. This CDR3 is built from 15 residues. With 7 bases clipped from V and 1 base from J, the junction kept 9 bases outside the gene matches. Germline V gene sequence: CDR1 SEHNR, CDR2 FQNEAQ (reference sequence). The CDR3 DNA reads TGTGCCAGCACCGGGAGGACCTCTGGCCAAGAGACCCAGTACTTC. Its translation is CASTGRTSGQETQYF. Full variable domain (rest looked up from reference TRBV7-9 and TRBJ2-5): DTGVSQNPRHKITKRGQNVTFRCDPISEHNRLYWYRQTLGQGPEFLTYFQNEAQLEKSRLLSDRFSAERPKGSFSTLEIQRTEQGDSAMYLCASTGRTSGQETQYFGPGTRLLVL.